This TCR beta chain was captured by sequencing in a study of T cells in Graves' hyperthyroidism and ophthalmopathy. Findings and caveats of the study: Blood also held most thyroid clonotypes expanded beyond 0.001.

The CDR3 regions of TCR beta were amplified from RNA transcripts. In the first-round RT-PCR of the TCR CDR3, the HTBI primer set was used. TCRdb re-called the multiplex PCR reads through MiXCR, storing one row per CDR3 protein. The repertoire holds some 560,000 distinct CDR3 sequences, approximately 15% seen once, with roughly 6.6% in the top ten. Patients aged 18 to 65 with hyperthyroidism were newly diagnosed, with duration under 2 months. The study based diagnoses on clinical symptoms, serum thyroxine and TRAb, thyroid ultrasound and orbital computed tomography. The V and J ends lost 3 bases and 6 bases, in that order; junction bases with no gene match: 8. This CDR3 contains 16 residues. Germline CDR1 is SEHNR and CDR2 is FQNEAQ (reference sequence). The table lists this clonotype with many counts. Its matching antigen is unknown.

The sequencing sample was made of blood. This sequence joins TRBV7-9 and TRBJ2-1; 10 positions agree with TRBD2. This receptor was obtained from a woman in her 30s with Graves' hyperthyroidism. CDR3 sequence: CASSFRLGTSVNEQFF. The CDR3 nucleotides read TGTGCCAGCAGCTTCCGTCTTGGGACTAGCGTCAATGAGCAGTTCTTC.